The clone carrying this TCR beta chain was seen a few times. Trimming shortened V by 2 bases and J by 0 bases, and 8 bases separated the two germline ends. Per the germline V gene, CDR1 is SEHNR and CDR2 is FQNEAQ (reference sequence). The CDR3 runs to 15 residues. Each CDR3 protein is one row after TCRdb ran MiXCR on the RT-PCR reads. The top ten clones hold approximately 10% of a sample with hundreds of thousands of distinct CDR3 sequences, around 14% of them seen once. This entry is derived from a study of response to subunit inactivated influenza vaccine. The chain recombines TRBV7-9 with TRBJ2-1; D is unresolved. The sample consisted of PBMCs from blood, taken less than 13 days after vaccination. This sequence originates from a man aged 45-65 years who received an inactivated influenza vaccine. The CDR3 sequence: CASSLREDSYNEQFF. For the CDR3, the DNA is TGTGCCAGCAGCTTACGAGAGGACTCCTACAATGAGCAGTTCTTC. Drawing the rest from reference TRBV7-9 and TRBJ2-1, the complete variable domain is DTGVSQNPRHKITKRGQNVTFRCDPISEHNRLYWYRQTLGQGPEFLTYFQNEAQLEKSRLLSDRFSAERPKGSFSTLEIQRTEQGDSAMYLCASSLREDSYNEQFFGPGTRLTVL.